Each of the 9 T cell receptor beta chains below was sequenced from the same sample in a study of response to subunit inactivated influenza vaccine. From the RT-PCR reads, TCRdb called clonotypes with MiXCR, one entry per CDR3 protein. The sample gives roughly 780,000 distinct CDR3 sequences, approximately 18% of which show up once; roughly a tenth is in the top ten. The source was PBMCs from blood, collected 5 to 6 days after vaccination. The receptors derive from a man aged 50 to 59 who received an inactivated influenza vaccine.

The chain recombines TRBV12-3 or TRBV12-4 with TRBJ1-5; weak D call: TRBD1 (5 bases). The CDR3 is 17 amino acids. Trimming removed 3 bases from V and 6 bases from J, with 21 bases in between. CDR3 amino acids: CASSFVGIRQRGQPQHF. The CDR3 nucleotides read TGTGCCAGCAGTTTTGTTGGGATTCGACAGAGGGGTCAGCCCCAGCATTTT.

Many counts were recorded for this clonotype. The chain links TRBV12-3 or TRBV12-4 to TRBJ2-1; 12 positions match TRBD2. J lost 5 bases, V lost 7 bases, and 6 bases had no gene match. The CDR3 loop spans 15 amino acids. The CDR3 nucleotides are TGTGCCAGCAAGATACTAGCGGGAGGAGACAATGAGCAGTTCTTC. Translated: CASKILAGGDNEQFF.

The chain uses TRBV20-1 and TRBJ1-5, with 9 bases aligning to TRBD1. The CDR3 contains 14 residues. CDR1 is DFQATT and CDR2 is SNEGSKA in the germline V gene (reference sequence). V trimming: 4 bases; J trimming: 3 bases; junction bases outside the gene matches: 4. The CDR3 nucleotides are TGCAGTGCTACCGGGACAGGGCCCAATCAGCCCCAGCATTTT. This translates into CSATGTGPNQPQHF.

CDR3 bases: TGCAGTGCTAGAGATGCCAGGGAACTAGCGGGTAGCTCCTACGAGCAGTACTTC. Protein product: CSARDARELAGSSYEQYF. This rearrangement joins TRBV20-1 to TRBJ2-7, with 9 bases aligning to TRBD2. Germline lookup yields CDR1 DFQATT and CDR2 SNEGSKA (reference sequence). The J segment lost 0 bases and the V segment lost 0 bases, leaving 12 bases of the junction unmatched. The length of the CDR3 is 18 residues.

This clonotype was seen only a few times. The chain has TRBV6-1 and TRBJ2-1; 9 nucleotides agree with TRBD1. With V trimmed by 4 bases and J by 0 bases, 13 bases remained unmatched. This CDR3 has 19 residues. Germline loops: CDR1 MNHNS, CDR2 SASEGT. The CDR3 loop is CASSGTGTGFSGSYNEQFF. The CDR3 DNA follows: TGTGCCAGCAGTGGCACCGGGACAGGGTTTAGCGGCTCCTACAATGAGCAGTTCTTC.

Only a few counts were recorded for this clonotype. In DNA, the CDR3 is TGTGCCAGCAGCTTATATGGTGACACCGGGGAGCTGTTTTTT. Protein sequence: CASSLYGDTGELFF. The J gene is TRBJ2-2, the V gene TRBV7-6; D is ambiguous. The germline V gene has CDR1 SGHVS and CDR2 FNYEAQ. The length of the CDR3 is 14 residues. Trimming stripped 2 bases from V and 3 bases from J, with 7 bases between.

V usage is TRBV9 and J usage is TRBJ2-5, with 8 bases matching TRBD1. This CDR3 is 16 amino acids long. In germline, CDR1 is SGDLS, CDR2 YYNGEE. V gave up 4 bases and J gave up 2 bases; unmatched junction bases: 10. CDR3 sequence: CASSTHRDRLQETQYF. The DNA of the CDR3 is TGTGCCAGCAGCACCCACCGGGACAGGCTTCAAGAGACCCAGTACTTC.

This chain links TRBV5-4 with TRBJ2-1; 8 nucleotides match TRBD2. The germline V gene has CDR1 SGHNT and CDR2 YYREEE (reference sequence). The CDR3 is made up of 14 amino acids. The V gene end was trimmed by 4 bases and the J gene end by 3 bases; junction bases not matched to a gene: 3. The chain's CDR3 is CASSTGGNYNEQFF. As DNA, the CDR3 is TGTGCCAGCAGCACGGGGGGGAACTACAATGAGCAGTTCTTC.

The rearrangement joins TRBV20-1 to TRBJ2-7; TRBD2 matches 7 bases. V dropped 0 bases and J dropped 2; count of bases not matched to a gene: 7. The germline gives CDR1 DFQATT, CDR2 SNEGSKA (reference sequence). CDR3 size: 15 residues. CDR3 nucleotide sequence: TGCAGTGCTAGAGATCCCCGGGGGGACCCCTACGAGCAGTACTTC. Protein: CSARDPRGDPYEQYF.